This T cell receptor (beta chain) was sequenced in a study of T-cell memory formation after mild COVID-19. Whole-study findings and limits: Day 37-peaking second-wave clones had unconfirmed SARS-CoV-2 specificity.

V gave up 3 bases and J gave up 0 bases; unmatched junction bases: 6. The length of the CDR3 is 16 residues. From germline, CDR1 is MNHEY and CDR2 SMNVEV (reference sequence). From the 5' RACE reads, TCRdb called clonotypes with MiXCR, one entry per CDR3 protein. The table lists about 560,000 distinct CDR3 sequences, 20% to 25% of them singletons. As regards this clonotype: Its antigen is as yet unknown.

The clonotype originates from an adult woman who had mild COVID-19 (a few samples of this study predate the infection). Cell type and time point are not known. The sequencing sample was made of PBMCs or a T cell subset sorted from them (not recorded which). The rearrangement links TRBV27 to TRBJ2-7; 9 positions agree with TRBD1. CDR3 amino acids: CASSFTGGRTSYEQYF. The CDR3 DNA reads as TGTGCCAGCAGTTTTACAGGGGGCCGAACCTCCTACGAGCAGTACTTC.